This TCR beta chain was recorded in a study of CD8 T cells in ankylosing spondylitis. Study-level points and caveats: Previously reported in reactive arthritis synovial fluid and blood were some of the motif variants.

This clonotype was recorded at least ten times. What it binds is unknown. The CDR3 extends over 16 amino acids. Deletions cut 8 bases from V and 0 bases from J, with 18 bases between. TCRdb re-derived calls from the 5' RACE reads in MiXCR, one entry per CDR3 protein. This sample has 150,000 to 200,000 distinct CDR3 sequences, with about 16% found just once. This receptor was obtained from a male donor with ankylosing spondylitis or in good health (not recorded which). The specimen sequenced was blood, either unsorted or a sorted T cell fraction (not recorded which). The rearrangement uses TRBV5-3 and TRBJ1-3; D remains unclear. TRBV5-3 has ORF status, its function being uncertain. The CDR3 DNA reads as TGTGCCAGTCACCGGCGGGAATTTAGCTCTGGAAACACCATATATTTT. Its translation is CASHRREFSSGNTIYF.